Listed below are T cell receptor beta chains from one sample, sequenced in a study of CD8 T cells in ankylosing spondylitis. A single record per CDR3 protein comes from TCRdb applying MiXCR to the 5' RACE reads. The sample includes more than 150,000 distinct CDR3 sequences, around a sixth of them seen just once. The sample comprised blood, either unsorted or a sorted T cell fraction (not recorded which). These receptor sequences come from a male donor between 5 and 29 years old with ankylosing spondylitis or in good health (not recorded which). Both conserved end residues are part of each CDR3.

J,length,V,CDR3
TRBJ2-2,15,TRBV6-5,CASSSGTLNTGELFF
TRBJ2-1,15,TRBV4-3,CASSQDRRAYNEQFF
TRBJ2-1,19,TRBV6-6,CASSARTSGGFSYYNEQFF
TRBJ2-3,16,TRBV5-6,CASTLLAGEFADTQYF
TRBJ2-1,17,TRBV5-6,CASSSAGGADTYNEQFF
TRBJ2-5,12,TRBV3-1,CASSQVQETQYF
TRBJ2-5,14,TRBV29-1,CSVGTSGRGETQYF
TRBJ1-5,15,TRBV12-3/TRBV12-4,CASRVGQGSNQPQHF
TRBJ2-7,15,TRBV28,CASSKGDRVTYEQYF
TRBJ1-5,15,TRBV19,CASSIEGRSNQPQHF
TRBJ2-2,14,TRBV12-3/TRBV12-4,CASSSTGTTGELFF
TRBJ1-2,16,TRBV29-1,CSVDAPGQGEVYGYTF
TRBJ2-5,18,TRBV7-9,CASSLILLAGGRQETQYF
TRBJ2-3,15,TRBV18,CASSPLTSGTDTQYF
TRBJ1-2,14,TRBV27,CASTSSTGGNGYTF
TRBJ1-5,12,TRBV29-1,CSVAGSNQPQRF
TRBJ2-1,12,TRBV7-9,CASSPRAGSQFF
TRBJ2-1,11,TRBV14,CASSAGTSPFF
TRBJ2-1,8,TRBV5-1,CARRPQFF
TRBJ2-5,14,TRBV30,CAWSVLAGGETQYF
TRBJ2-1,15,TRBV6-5,CASSSPRSSYNEQFF
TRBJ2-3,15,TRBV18,CASSPPYPRADTQYF
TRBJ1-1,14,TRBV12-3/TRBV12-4,CASSLGGRNTEAFF
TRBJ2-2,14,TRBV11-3,CASSLDRNTGELFF
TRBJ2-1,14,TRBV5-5,CASSLSAGTNEQFF
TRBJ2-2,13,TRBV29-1,CSVQTTNTGELFF
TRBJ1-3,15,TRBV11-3,CASSVEDSSGNTIYF
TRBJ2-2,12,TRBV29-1,CSARKGTGELFF
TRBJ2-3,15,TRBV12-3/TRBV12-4,CASSPGGVGTDTQYF
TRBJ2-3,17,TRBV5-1,CASSPMLTATYTDTQYF
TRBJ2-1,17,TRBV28,CASSPTQGLAVNNEQFF
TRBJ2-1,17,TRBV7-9,CASSPRGPGSSYNEQFF
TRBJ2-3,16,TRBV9,CASSVESGGSADTQYF
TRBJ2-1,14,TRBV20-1,CSARPGPRRYEQFF
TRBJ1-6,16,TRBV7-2,CASSSSLLGRNSPLHF
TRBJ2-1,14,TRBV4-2,CASSPPGLPNEQFF
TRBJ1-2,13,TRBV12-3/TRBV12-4,CASSPRTEYGYTF
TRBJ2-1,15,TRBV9,CASSVGGLAYNEQFF
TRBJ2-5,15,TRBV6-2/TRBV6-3,CASTTGGLLQETQYF
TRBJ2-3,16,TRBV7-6,CASSDTLAESTDTQYF
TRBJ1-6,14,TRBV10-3,CAISETGRNSPLHF
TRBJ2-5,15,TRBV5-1,CASSGMTGGYETQYF
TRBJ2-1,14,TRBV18,CASSGSLAFGEQFF
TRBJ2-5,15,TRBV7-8,CASSLGSGGPETQYF
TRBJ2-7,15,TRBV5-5,CASSPEGWQSYEQYF
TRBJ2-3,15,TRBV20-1,CSAPDPRIPTDTQYF
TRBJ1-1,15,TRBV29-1,CSVALRGREGTEAFF
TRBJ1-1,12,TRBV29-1,CSVNRANTEAFF
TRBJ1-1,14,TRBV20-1,CSAHKGAQNTEAFF